Below are 21 T cell receptor beta chains sequenced from a single sample in a study of blood T cell repertoires in COVID-19. Assay: immunoSEQ multiplex PCR; the TCRdb copy retains only in-frame clones and omits some. The top ten hold 6.3% of the sample, which has a few hundred thousand clones, about 87% seen once. Input material: peripheral blood. The receptors were gathered from a woman aged 50 to 60 with COVID-19, enrolled during active disease.

The gene calls are TRBV5-4 and TRBJ2-2; D perhaps matches TRBD2 (6 bases). The CDR3 spans 16 residues. V was clipped by 4 bases and J by 4 bases, with 17 bases between them. Germline lookup yields CDR1 SGHNT and CDR2 YYREEE (reference sequence). For the CDR3, the DNA is TGTGCCAGCAGCCCCTCCCCTAGCGTCACCACCGGGGAGCTGTTTTTT. It encodes CASSPSPSVTTGELFF.

The chain has TRBV4-1 and TRBJ2-7; D ambiguous. V lost 0 bases, J lost 2 bases, and 5 bases lay in between. This CDR3 is 13 amino acids long. Germline values: CDR1 MGHRA, CDR2 YSYEKL. CDR3 protein: CASSQDITYEQYF. In DNA form, the CDR3 reads TGCGCCAGCAGCCAAGATATAACCTACGAGCAGTACTTC.

The chain joins TRBV18 to TRBJ2-3, with 8 bases aligning to TRBD1. V lost 6 bases to trimming and J lost 6 bases; unmatched junction nucleotides: 8. The germline gives CDR1 KGHSH, CDR2 LQKENI. The CDR3 runs 14 residues. The CDR3 nucleotides are TGTGCCAGCTCGGCCGGGACAGGCGGCGATACGCAGTATTTT. Its translation is CASSAGTGGDTQYF.

The chain employs TRBV24-1 and TRBJ2-1; TRBD2 matches at 7 bases. CDR3 length: 14 residues. Germline V gene lookup returns CDR1 KGHDR and CDR2 SFDVKD. Trimming at V came to 0 bases and at J to 6 bases, leaving 1 base not matched to a gene. CDR3 sequence reads: CATSDLTGGNEQFF. The CDR3 DNA sequence: TGTGCCACCAGTGATTTGACGGGAGGCAATGAGCAGTTCTTC.

The chain carries TRBV6-2 or TRBV6-3 and TRBJ2-7, with 11 nucleotides matching TRBD2. This CDR3 has 15 residues. Looked up from germline, CDR1 is MNHEY and CDR2 is SVGEGT. The V segment lost 5 bases and the J segment 2 bases; nucleotides outside the gene matches: 5. CDR3 in DNA: TGTGCCAGCAGTCATATTAGCGGGAGGGCCTACGAGCAGTACTTC. Encoded protein: CASSHISGRAYEQYF.

This sequence joins TRBV3-1 (or the pseudogene TRBV3-2) and TRBJ2-4, with 10 bases lining up with TRBD1. The CDR3 runs to 18 residues. V was pared by 4 bases and J by 7 bases, with 16 bases of the junction left unmatched. Germline V gives CDR1 LGHDT, CDR2 YNNKEL (reference sequence). The chain's CDR3 is CASSLPGQGSPKRNIQYF. For the CDR3, the DNA is TGTGCCAGCAGCCTCCCGGGACAGGGGTCCCCCAAAAGGAACATTCAGTACTTC.

The V gene is TRBV11-2, the J gene TRBJ1-5; 7 nucleotides match TRBD1. This CDR3 has 16 amino acids. J was trimmed by 3 bases and V by 0 bases; bases with no gene match: 5. Germline CDR1 SGHAT, CDR2 FQNNGV. The CDR3 bases are TGTGCCAGCAGCTTAGACTCCGGGACAGCCAATCAGCCCCAGCATTTT. Translating gives CASSLDSGTANQPQHF.

The rearrangement joins TRBV7-9 to TRBJ1-1; 12 bases align to TRBD1. The germline gives CDR1 SEHNR, CDR2 FQNEAQ (reference sequence). Trimming removed 5 bases from V and 4 bases from J; junction bases left unmatched: 8. The CDR3 sequence is 16 residues long. The CDR3 region is CASSQGQGAPVTEAFF. CDR3 DNA: TGTGCCAGCAGCCAGGGACAGGGGGCGCCGGTCACTGAAGCTTTCTTT.

The genes are TRBV3-1 (or the pseudogene TRBV3-2) and TRBJ1-2; 9 positions agree with TRBD1. V lost 2 bases, J lost 6 bases, and 10 bases stayed unmatched. The CDR3 runs 16 residues. Germline V gene lookup returns CDR1 LGHDT and CDR2 YNNKEL (reference sequence). In DNA, the CDR3 is TGTGCCAGCAGCCAATATATGGACAGGGGTTCCAATGGCTACACCTTC. It yields the protein CASSQYMDRGSNGYTF.

The chain combines TRBV5-1 with TRBJ2-2, with 8 nucleotides matching TRBD1. J lost 1 base, V lost 5 bases, and 4 bases had no gene match. Germline V CDR1 and CDR2: SGHRS, YFSETQ. The CDR3 contains 15 residues. The CDR3 DNA is TGCGCCAGCAGAACCGGGACAGGGAACACCGGGGAGCTGTTTTTT. It encodes CASRTGTGNTGELFF.

The chain employs TRBV11-2 and TRBJ1-2; no definite D call. V was pared by 5 bases and J by 4 bases, with 23 bases between. This CDR3 spans 17 amino acids. In germline, CDR1 is SGHAT, CDR2 FQNNGV. For the CDR3, the DNA is TGTGCCAGCAGCCCAGCCTTAGGTAGTGCCGGGAGCTATGGCTACACCTTC. This sequence encodes CASSPALGSAGSYGYTF.

In its sample, this clone was seen once. The V call is TRBV5-1, the J call TRBJ2-1, with 10 positions matching TRBD2. Germline values: CDR1 SGHRS, CDR2 YFSETQ. With 2 bases clipped from V and 4 bases from J, the junction kept 9 bases outside the gene matches. This CDR3 comprises 17 residues. CDR3 residues: CASSFRTGTSAYNEQFF. The CDR3 nucleotides read TGCGCCAGCAGCTTCAGAACCGGGACTAGCGCATACAATGAGCAGTTCTTC.

The chain joins TRBV19 to TRBJ1-2; D ambiguous. The CDR3 sequence is 16 residues long. V lost 3 bases to trimming and J lost 7 bases, with 21 bases between them. Germline lookup yields CDR1 LNHDA and CDR2 SQIVND (reference sequence). As DNA, the CDR3 is TGTGCCAGTAGTATCGCCCTCAGACTCCCTACGGGTGGCTACACCTTC. It specifies CASSIALRLPTGGYTF.

This clone appeared a few times. The chain joins TRBV5-4 to TRBJ2-7; 8 bases match TRBD1. The CDR3 has 15 residues. Germline values: CDR1 SGHNT, CDR2 YYREEE (reference sequence). V shed 4 bases and J 0 bases; nucleotides not matched to a gene: 6. The CDR3 sequence: CASSPGQASSYEQYF. CDR3 nucleotide sequence: TGTGCCAGCAGCCCGGGACAGGCGAGCTCCTACGAGCAGTACTTC.

The rearrangement joins TRBV25-1 to TRBJ1-5, with 8 bases fitting TRBD1. CDR3 length: 15 residues. CDR1 MGHDK and CDR2 SYGVNS come from the germline V gene. J was trimmed by 4 bases and V by 3 bases; bases with no gene match: 5. The CDR3 DNA sequence: TGTGCCAGCAGTGACCAAGGACAGGGAAATCAGCCCCAGCATTTT. Translated: CASSDQGQGNQPQHF.

This chain links TRBV28 with TRBJ2-7; possible D gene TRBD1, 5 bases. CDR1 is MDHEN, CDR2 SYDVKM, per germline. Trimming shortened V by 4 bases and J by 4 bases, and 17 bases separated the two germline ends. This CDR3 comprises 15 residues. In DNA, the CDR3 is TGTGCCAGCAGTTCATTCCCAGGGCTCTGGTACGAGCAGTACTTC. Its protein product is CASSSFPGLWYEQYF.

J is TRBJ2-1 and V is TRBV18, with TRBD2 matching over 7 bases. J was trimmed by 7 bases and V by 1 base; bases with no gene match: 4. Germline CDR1 and CDR2: KGHSH and LQKENI. This CDR3 has 14 residues. The CDR3 nucleotides are TGTGCCAGCTCACCACGGGAGGGCCCAAATGAGCAGTTCTTC. Translating it yields CASSPREGPNEQFF.

The rearrangement uses TRBV13 and TRBJ2-2; D not resolved. Trimming pared 8 bases from V and 3 bases from J, leaving 13 bases between. Looked up from germline, CDR1 is PRHDT and CDR2 is FYEKMQ (reference sequence). The CDR3 runs to 14 residues. CDR3 nucleotides: TGTGCCAGCGTGCGAAGATCCTACACCGGGGAGCTGTTTTTT. It specifies CASVRRSYTGELFF.

The gene calls are TRBV7-8 and TRBJ2-3; the D is unclear. The CDR3 totals 13 residues. The germline gives CDR1 SGHVS, CDR2 FQNEAQ. V was clipped by 2 bases and J by 6 bases, with 9 bases between them. In DNA form, the CDR3 reads TGTGCCAGCAGCTTACGAGGTTTGGATACGCAGTATTTT. This gives the protein CASSLRGLDTQYF.

The chain carries TRBV27 and TRBJ2-1, with TRBD2 matching over 7 bases. The CDR3 length is 21 residues. The V gene's germline CDR1 is MNHEY and CDR2 SMNVEV (reference sequence). Trimming removed 0 bases from V and 0 bases from J; junction bases left unmatched: 17. This chain's CDR3 is CASSLSPPSGVGPSSYNEQFF. The DNA for the CDR3 is TGTGCCAGCAGTTTATCCCCCCCTAGCGGAGTGGGGCCAAGCTCCTACAATGAGCAGTTCTTC.

The CDR3 coding sequence is TGTGCCAGTAGTGGGGCCGGAGTCAGCGGGAGGGCCTACAATGAGCAGTTCTTC. This translates into CASSGAGVSGRAYNEQFF. This chain uses TRBV19 with TRBJ2-1; 10 bases are shared with TRBD2. From germline, CDR1 is LNHDA and CDR2 SQIVND (reference sequence). J lost 2 bases, V lost 5 bases, and 12 bases had no gene match. CDR3 length: 18 amino acids.